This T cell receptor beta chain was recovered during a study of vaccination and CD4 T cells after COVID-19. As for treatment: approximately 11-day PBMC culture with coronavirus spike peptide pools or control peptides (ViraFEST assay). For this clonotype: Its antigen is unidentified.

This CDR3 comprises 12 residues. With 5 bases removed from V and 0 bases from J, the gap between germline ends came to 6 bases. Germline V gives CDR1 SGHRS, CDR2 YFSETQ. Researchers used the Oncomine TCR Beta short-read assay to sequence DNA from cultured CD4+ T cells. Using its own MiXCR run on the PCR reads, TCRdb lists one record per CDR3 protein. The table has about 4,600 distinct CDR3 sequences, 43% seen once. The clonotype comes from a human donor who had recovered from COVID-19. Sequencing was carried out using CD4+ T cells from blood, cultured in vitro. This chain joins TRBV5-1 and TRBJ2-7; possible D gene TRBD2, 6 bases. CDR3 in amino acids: CASRRDSYEQYF. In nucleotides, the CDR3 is TGCGCCAGCAGGCGGGACTCCTACGAGCAGTACTTC. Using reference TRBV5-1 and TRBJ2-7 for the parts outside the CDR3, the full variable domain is KAGVTQTPRYLIKTRGQQVTLSCSPISGHRSVSWYQQTPGQGLQFLFEYFSETQRNKGNFPGRFSGRQFSNSRSEMNVSTLELGDSALYLCASRRDSYEQYFGPGTRLTVT.